One sample yielded the 31 T cell receptor beta chains listed below, sequenced in a study of T cells in Graves' hyperthyroidism and ophthalmopathy. The source material, RNA transcripts, was used to amplify TCR beta CDR3 regions. TCR CDR3 underwent first-round RT-PCR with the HTBI primer set. In TCRdb, the multiplex PCR reads were re-called with MiXCR into one record per CDR3 protein. Of hundreds of thousands of distinct CDR3 sequences in the sample, over 20% were seen once. The sample consisted of blood. These receptors all come from a woman aged 40-49 years with Graves' ophthalmopathy.

This clonotype has ten or more counts. CDR3 in amino acids: CASSLVRGGYTF. In DNA form, the CDR3 reads TGTGCCAGCAGTTTAGTTAGGGGCGGCTACACCTTC. The chain employs TRBV12-3 or TRBV12-4 and TRBJ1-2; maybe TRBD1 (5 bases). This CDR3 has 12 amino acids. V was clipped by 1 base and J by 8 bases, with 8 bases between them.

This chain uses TRBV6-2 or TRBV6-3 with TRBJ2-5, with 15 bases fitting TRBD2. Losses at the gene ends were 4 bases for V and 5 bases for J; bases not matched to a gene: 14. The CDR3 loop spans 19 amino acids. Germline assignment: CDR1 MNHEY and CDR2 SVGEGT. The CDR3 region has the DNA TGTGCCAGCAGTTCCACCGACCGGACTAGCGGGAGGGCCGGTGAGACCCAGTACTTC. Translation gives CASSSTDRTSGRAGETQYF.

The chain recombines TRBV12-3 or TRBV12-4 with TRBJ1-5; D uncertain. Trimming took off 7 bases at V and 5 bases at J, with 27 bases between the two ends. This CDR3 is built from 18 residues. CDR3 in amino acids: CASNLGSANLHVDQPQHF. CDR3 sequence (DNA): TGTGCCAGCAACTTGGGGAGCGCCAATCTTCATGTTGATCAGCCCCAGCATTTT.

Ten or more counts support this clonotype. In nucleotides, the CDR3 is TGTGCCAGCAGCCCTCAGGTCCCCGGGGAGCTGTTTTTT. It encodes CASSPQVPGELFF. The chain carries TRBV7-3 and TRBJ2-2; no reliable D call. The CDR3 has 13 amino acids. Trimming shortened V by 5 bases and J by 6 bases, and 10 bases separated the two germline ends. CDR1 SGHTA and CDR2 FQGTGA come from the germline V gene. The complete variable domain, with remaining parts taken from reference TRBV7-3 and TRBJ2-2, reads GAGVSQTPSNKVTEKGKYVELRCDPISGHTALYWYRQSLGQGPEFLIYFQGTGAADDSGLPNDRFFAVRPEGSVSTLKIQRTERGDSAVYLCASSPQVPGELFFGEGSRLTVL.

This clonotype was observed a handful of times. This chain uses TRBV5-1 with TRBJ2-2; D may be TRBD1 (6 bases). Germline-derived CDR1 and CDR2 are SGHRS and YFSETQ. The V gene lost 0 bases and the J gene lost 6 bases, with 12 bases spanning the gap. The CDR3 extends over 15 amino acids. The CDR3, as DNA: TGCGCCAGCAGCTTGGTGCCAGGGGTTGCCGGGGAGCTGTTTTTT. This gives the protein CASSLVPGVAGELFF.

In this sample, this clonotype turned up many times. V and J are TRBV20-1 and TRBJ2-2; 7 bases are a match to TRBD2. This CDR3 has 14 amino acids. V lost 3 bases to trimming and J lost 2 bases; unmatched junction nucleotides: 3. Germline CDR1 DFQATT, CDR2 SNEGSKA (reference sequence). The CDR3 loop reads CSASSGFNTGELFF. CDR3 sequence (DNA): TGCAGTGCTAGTAGCGGGTTTAACACCGGGGAGCTGTTTTTT.

This clonotype was found many times. CDR3 protein: CASSMAGAYEQYF. CDR3 sequence (DNA): TGTGCCAGTAGTATGGCAGGGGCCTACGAGCAGTACTTC. The chain combines TRBV19 with TRBJ2-7; a possible D gene is TRBD1 (6 bases). Deletions cut 3 bases from V and 2 bases from J, with 8 bases between. The CDR3 consists of 13 residues. Germline-derived CDR1 and CDR2 are LNHDA and SQIVND (reference sequence).

V gene TRBV5-1 combines with J gene TRBJ2-5, with 9 bases that match TRBD1. This CDR3 comprises 16 residues. The germline V gene has CDR1 SGHRS and CDR2 YFSETQ. Losses at the gene ends were 5 bases for V and 5 bases for J; bases not matched to a gene: 13. The DNA of the CDR3 is TGCGCCAGCAGAAACACCGGGACAGGGAATACGGAGACCCAGTACTTC. Protein sequence: CASRNTGTGNTETQYF.

This clonotype was seen ten or more times. This sequence joins TRBV2 and TRBJ2-3; TRBD1 is a possible D gene (6 bases). Germline V CDR1 and CDR2: SNHLY, FYNNEI. Between the trimmed V and J ends, which lost 6 bases and 2 bases, there was a span of 15 bases. The CDR3 sequence is 15 residues long. The CDR3 spells CASSAGTGTTDTQYF. The CDR3 DNA reads as TGTGCCAGCAGCGCCGGCACAGGGACCACAGATACGCAGTATTTT.

This clonotype was counted ten times or more. The V gene is TRBV5-5, the J gene TRBJ2-5; 7 positions agree with TRBD2. Germline values: CDR1 SGHKS, CDR2 YYEKEE (reference sequence). The length of the CDR3 is 15 residues. Trimming removed 0 bases from V and 7 bases from J; junction bases left unmatched: 9. CDR3 DNA: TGTGCCAGCAGCTTGGCGCGGGGGTCCTCTGGGACCCAGTACTTC. Residues: CASSLARGSSGTQYF.

In its sample, this clonotype was seen many times. This sequence joins TRBV18 and TRBJ2-7; D gene uncertain. V shed 2 bases and J shed 0 bases, with 11 bases lying between them. The CDR3 loop spans 15 amino acids. CDR1 and CDR2 from the germline V gene are KGHSH and LQKENI. CDR3 sequence (DNA): TGTGCCAGCTCACCAACGCGGACCAACTCCTACGAGCAGTACTTC. Translating it yields CASSPTRTNSYEQYF.

This clonotype was found many times. This chain joins TRBV12-3 or TRBV12-4 and TRBJ1-2; D is uncertain. The CDR3 runs 14 residues. The V end lost 1 base, the J end lost 11 bases, and 17 bases lay between the germline ends. This CDR3 is CASSLGPSALIYTF. The CDR3 DNA reads as TGTGCCAGCAGTTTAGGCCCCTCGGCTTTAATTTACACCTTC.

The chain employs TRBV28 and TRBJ2-7; TRBD2 agrees at 8 bases. The junction had 4 bases not matched to a gene; V was cut back by 6 bases and J by 3 bases. CDR3 length: 13 residues. The germline gives CDR1 MDHEN, CDR2 SYDVKM. As DNA, the CDR3 is TGTGCCAGCAGACCAACTAGCGGCTACGAGCAGTACTTC. Protein product: CASRPTSGYEQYF.

This clonotype has a count of ten or more. J is TRBJ2-5 and V is TRBV28, with 7 bases lining up with TRBD1. V lost 3 bases and J lost 5; bases outside the gene matches: 15. The CDR3 has 17 residues. Germline V gives CDR1 MDHEN, CDR2 SYDVKM. In DNA, the CDR3 is TGTGCCAGCAGTTTCCGGAACAGAGGGGGCGGTCCGGAGACCCAGTACTTC. It encodes CASSFRNRGGGPETQYF.

This clonotype was detected ten times or more. This chain uses TRBV12-3 or TRBV12-4 with TRBJ1-5; TRBD1 agrees at 10 bases. CDR3 length: 15 residues. The trim removed 7 bases at V and 2 bases at J, leaving 5 bases unmatched. The CDR3 loop is CASTPGTGGNQPQHF. CDR3 DNA: TGTGCCAGCACCCCCGGGACAGGGGGCAATCAGCCCCAGCATTTT.

The V gene is TRBV9, the J gene TRBJ2-5, with D perhaps matching TRBD1 or TRBD2 (5 bases each). Germline V gene sequence: CDR1 SGDLS, CDR2 YYNGEE. V was trimmed by 4 bases and J by 1 base, leaving 20 bases between them. CDR3 length: 17 residues. The CDR3 DNA reads as TGTGCCAGCAGCCCTAAGTGGAATTTGGGACCCCAAGAGACCCAGTACTTC. Encoded protein: CASSPKWNLGPQETQYF.

V gene TRBV6-1 combines with J gene TRBJ1-5; a possible D gene is TRBD1 (6 bases). The length of the CDR3 is 14 residues. CDR1 and CDR2 (germline): MNHNS, SASEGT. The V and J ends lost 1 base and 5 bases respectively, with 9 bases between them. CDR3 nucleotide sequence: TGTGCCAGCAGTGAAGACAGGGAGTATCAGCCCCAGCATTTT. This sequence encodes CASSEDREYQPQHF.

This clonotype was detected many times. The rearrangement joins TRBV13 to TRBJ1-3; D possibly corresponds to TRBD1 (6 bases). CDR1 is PRHDT and CDR2 is FYEKMQ in the germline V gene (reference sequence). Trimming shortened V by 4 bases and J by 5 bases, and 15 bases separated the two germline ends. The CDR3 contains 15 residues. The CDR3 region has the DNA TGTGCCAGCAGCTCGCGCCAGGGGTTGCGAAACACCATATATTTT. Its translation is CASSSRQGLRNTIYF. The full variable domain, completed using reference TRBV13 and TRBJ1-3, is AAGVIQSPRHLIKEKRETATLKCYPIPRHDTVYWYQQGPGQDPQFLISFYEKMQSDKGSIPDRFSAQQFSDYHSELNMSSLELGDSALYFCASSSRQGLRNTIYFGEGSWLTVV.

This clonotype has ten or more counts. The chain uses TRBV27 and TRBJ1-6; D is ambiguous. V was cut by 7 bases and J by 0 bases, with 10 bases left in between. The germline CDR1 and CDR2 sequences are MNHEY and SMNVEV (reference sequence). CDR3 length: 15 residues. Here the CDR3 DNA reads TGTGCCAGCAACCCCAGGAGCTCCTATAATTCACCCCTCCACTTT. This gives the protein CASNPRSSYNSPLHF.

This clonotype was picked up a small number of times. The chain is built from TRBV5-1 and TRBJ2-7, with 8 bases matching TRBD1. Unmatched junction bases numbered 6, after V lost 4 bases and J lost 0 bases. The germline V gene encodes CDR1 SGHRS and CDR2 YFSETQ. The CDR3 has 15 amino acids. CDR3 protein: CASSRGTGGSYEQYF. The CDR3 DNA is TGCGCCAGCAGCCGGGGGACAGGCGGCTCCTACGAGCAGTACTTC.

This clonotype was counted ten times or more. The chain recombines TRBV28 with TRBJ1-5, with TRBD1 as a possible D gene (6 bases). Deletions cut 1 base from V and 6 bases from J, with 10 bases between. CDR1 MDHEN and CDR2 SYDVKM come from the germline V gene. The CDR3 spans 14 residues. CDR3 in DNA: TGTGCCAGCAGTTTATTAGGGGGGGTTCAGCCCCAGCATTTT. Translation gives CASSLLGGVQPQHF.

This clonotype has at least ten counts. This chain links TRBV29-1 with TRBJ2-7, with 10 nucleotides matching TRBD2. Germline values: CDR1 SQVTM, CDR2 ANQGSEA. The length of the CDR3 is 15 residues. With 4 bases clipped from V and 2 bases from J, the junction kept 8 bases outside the gene matches. The CDR3 DNA is TGCAGCGTTGCCCTAGCGGGAGTAGGAACCTACGAGCAGTACTTC. Residues: CSVALAGVGTYEQYF.

This clonotype was picked up many times. The CDR3 is CASSPSGSISYEQYF. In DNA, the CDR3 is TGCGCCAGCAGCCCGAGCGGGAGCATCTCCTACGAGCAGTACTTC. V is TRBV5-1 and J is TRBJ2-7, with TRBD2 matching 8 bases. This CDR3 region has 15 residues. Germline assignment: CDR1 SGHRS and CDR2 YFSETQ. Trimming cost V 4 bases and J 0 bases; bases outside gene matches: 6.

This clonotype was recorded many times. This chain connects TRBV10-3 to TRBJ2-2; 7 nucleotides agree with TRBD1. The V and J ends lost 8 bases and 3 bases, in that order; junction bases with no gene match: 3. CDR3 size: 13 residues. Germline CDR1 and CDR2: ENHRY and SYGVKD. In DNA form, the CDR3 reads TGTGCCATCTCAGACAGGGACACCGGGGAGCTGTTTTTT. This gives the protein CAISDRDTGELFF.

This clonotype was observed many times. This chain joins TRBV29-1 and TRBJ2-7; D unclear. Germline CDR1 is SQVTM and CDR2 is ANQGSEA. The ends were cut back, 1 base at V and 1 base at J, with 11 bases in the middle. The CDR3 is 14 amino acids. The CDR3 DNA sequence: TGCAGCGTTGAAGTCTCCCGGGTTTCCTACGAGCAGTACTTC. Its translation: CSVEVSRVSYEQYF.

The chain is built from TRBV28 and TRBJ2-5; 12 nucleotides align to TRBD1. The CDR3 extends over 14 amino acids. The germline V gene has CDR1 MDHEN and CDR2 SYDVKM. J was trimmed by 3 bases and V by 8 bases; bases with no gene match: 4. The CDR3 sequence is CASGTGGAEETQYF. The DNA for the CDR3 is TGTGCCAGCGGGACAGGGGGCGCTGAAGAGACCCAGTACTTC.

The sample holds many counts of this clonotype. The chain combines TRBV6-5 with TRBJ2-7; TRBD2 aligns across 9 bases. The CDR3 totals 15 residues. CDR1 is MNHEY and CDR2 is SVGAGI in the germline V gene. Trimming took 0 bases from V and 1 from J; bases not matched to a gene: 1. CDR3 DNA: TGTGCCAGCAGTTACTCGGCGGGAGGGTCCTACGAGCAGTACTTC. Protein sequence: CASSYSAGGSYEQYF.

This clonotype appeared many times. This chain joins TRBV28 and TRBJ1-1, with D possibly being TRBD1 (6 bases). The V gene lost 5 bases and the J gene lost 2 bases, with 12 bases spanning the gap. Germline CDR1 MDHEN, CDR2 SYDVKM. The CDR3 totals 14 residues. CDR3 nucleotides: TGTGCCAGCAGTACCTGGACAGAAAACACTGAAGCTTTCTTT. This sequence encodes CASSTWTENTEAFF.

The rearrangement joins TRBV28 to TRBJ1-6, with 10 nucleotides matching TRBD1. Germline CDR1 is MDHEN and CDR2 is SYDVKM. Germline trimming cut 2 bases from V and 7 bases from J; bases unmatched to any gene: 2. The CDR3 covers 15 residues. The CDR3 loop is CASSLPGQGNSPLHF. The CDR3 DNA follows: TGTGCCAGCAGTTTACCGGGACAGGGGAATTCACCCCTCCACTTT.

The V call is TRBV12-3 or TRBV12-4, the J call TRBJ2-3; no firm D call. Trimming removed 2 bases at V and 8 bases at J, with 14 bases between. The CDR3 consists of 14 residues. The CDR3 coding sequence is TGTGCCAGCAGTTTACCCATTGCGCGAGGTACGCAGTATTTT. This translates into CASSLPIARGTQYF.

This clonotype was counted many times. CDR3 coding DNA: TGTGCCAGTAGTAACTCAGCGGGGGCCCTCTCTGGGGCCAACGTCCTGACTTTC. Translated: CASSNSAGALSGANVLTF. The chain uses TRBV19 and TRBJ2-6; 8 bases agree with TRBD2. The germline gives CDR1 LNHDA, CDR2 SQIVND (reference sequence). The CDR3 spans 18 residues. With V trimmed by 4 bases and J by 0 bases, 8 bases remained unmatched.